Shown below are 5 T cell receptor beta chains from a single sample sequenced in a study of T cell changes during pregnancy in multiple sclerosis. Only in-frame clones appear in the TCRdb table, and some are missing; sequencing was by immunoSEQ multiplex PCR. The sample lists 85,000 to 110,000 clones, roughly nine tenths occurring once. The sample here was peripheral blood, taken after pregnancy. These receptors were taken from a female donor with multiple sclerosis, enrolled in a pregnancy study.

The rearrangement uses TRBV29-1 and TRBJ2-3; TRBD1 matches at 7 bases. This CDR3 is 14 amino acids long. The V gene's germline CDR1 is SQVTM and CDR2 ANQGSEA. With 4 bases clipped from V and 0 bases from J, the junction kept 4 bases outside the gene matches. CDR3 amino acids: CSVAGTVSTDTQYF. CDR3 DNA: TGCAGCGTTGCGGGGACAGTTAGCACAGATACGCAGTATTTT.

CDR3: CVSGRGQGETQYF. For the CDR3, the DNA is TGTGTCTCGGGGCGGGGCCAGGGCGAGACCCAGTACTTC. This chain uses TRBV11-1 with TRBJ2-5, with D possibly matching TRBD2 (6 bases). This CDR3 is 13 amino acids long. Germline V lookup: CDR1 SGHAT, CDR2 FQDESV (reference sequence).

The V and J genes are TRBV11-3 and TRBJ2-3; a weak D match, TRBD2 (5 bases). Deletions cut 4 bases from V and 5 bases from J, with 10 bases between. The CDR3 runs 13 residues. Germline values: CDR1 SGHNT, CDR2 YENEEA. The CDR3 sequence: CASSYTGKDTQYF. The DNA of the CDR3 is TGTGCCAGCAGCTACACGGGGAAAGATACGCAGTATTTT.

The chain recombines TRBV29-1 with TRBJ2-5; D not certain. V lost 7 bases and J 5 bases, leaving 8 bases between the germline ends. Germline-derived CDR1 and CDR2 are SQVTM and ANQGSEA. The CDR3 has 10 residues. CDR3 in amino acids: CSGLWETQYF. CDR3 DNA: TGCAGCGGGCTTTGGGAGACCCAGTACTTC.

This sequence joins TRBV4-1 and TRBJ1-3, with TRBD1 identical over 8 bases. Germline V lookup: CDR1 MGHRA, CDR2 YSYEKL. With V trimmed by 4 bases and J by 0 bases, 11 bases remained unmatched. This CDR3 has 18 residues. The CDR3 sequence: CASSPRPTGESSGNTIYF. The CDR3, as DNA: TGCGCCAGCAGCCCGAGGCCGACAGGGGAAAGCTCTGGAAACACCATATATTTT.